The 31 T cell receptor beta chains below were found in one sample sequenced in a study of vaccination effects on CD4 cells after COVID-19. CD4+ T cells specific for antigen were expanded with viral peptide pools by the ViraFEST assay before sequencing. Subsequent to less than eleven days of culture, CD4+ T cells were isolated. Nobody among the vaccine recipients had prior SARS-CoV-2 infection (nucleocapsid antibodies were negative). Their antigen targets remain unknown. Profiled with immunoSEQ multiplex PCR; TCRdb holds only in-frame clones, not every one. The profile shows some 69,000 clones, roughly four fifths of them singletons. The sequencing here drew on CD4+ T cells from PBMCs cultured with HCoV-NL63 spike peptides, taken before COVID-19 vaccination. Receptor source: a human donor who received a COVID-19 vaccine.

V usage is TRBV5-1 and J usage is TRBJ1-1; D gene unclear. Between the trimmed V and J ends, which lost 1 base and 6 bases, there was a span of 10 bases. The germline gives CDR1 SGHRS, CDR2 YFSETQ. CDR3 length: 13 amino acids. This chain's CDR3 is CASSLTGVSEAFF. As DNA, the CDR3 is TGCGCCAGCAGCTTGACCGGGGTATCTGAAGCTTTCTTT.

The chain is built from TRBV2 and TRBJ2-7; unclear D gene. The CDR3 totals 13 residues. From germline, CDR1 is SNHLY and CDR2 FYNNEI. Trimming pared 3 bases from V and 3 bases from J, leaving 9 bases between. CDR3 in amino acids: CASSDVFSYEQYV. CDR3 nucleotides: TGTGCCAGCAGTGACGTGTTCAGCTACGAGCAGTACGTC.

V and J are TRBV5-1 and TRBJ2-4; 7 nucleotides match TRBD2. CDR1 and CDR2 (germline): SGHRS, YFSETQ. CDR3 length: 17 amino acids. J was trimmed by 2 bases and V by 0 bases; bases with no gene match: 8. The CDR3 DNA sequence: TGCGCCAGCAGCTTGGTGGGGGGGAGTGGGTCCAAAAACATTCAGTACTTC. Translation: CASSLVGGSGSKNIQYF.

The genes are TRBV5-6 and TRBJ2-1; 8 positions match TRBD2. Trimming removed 0 bases from V and 5 bases from J; junction bases left unmatched: 4. The length of the CDR3 is 15 residues. Germline CDR1 reads SGHDT; CDR2 reads YYEEEE. In DNA form, the CDR3 reads TGTGCCAGCAGCTTGGTCGGGGGGGGAAACAATGAGCAGTTCTTC. Its protein product is CASSLVGGGNNEQFF.

For the CDR3, the DNA is TGTGCCAGCATTCCCTCCAGGGGCGGATCCGGGGAGCTGTTTTTT. Protein product: CASIPSRGGSGELFF. The rearrangement uses TRBV28 and TRBJ2-2, with a weak D call TRBD1 (6 bases). Germline V gene lookup returns CDR1 MDHEN and CDR2 SYDVKM. The CDR3 sequence is 15 residues long. V shed 7 bases and J shed 6 bases, with 18 bases lying between them.

This clone was found once. The chain carries TRBV24-1 and TRBJ2-5; 14 bases align to TRBD2. With V trimmed by 3 bases and J by 3 bases, 2 bases remained unmatched. This CDR3 has 16 residues. Germline CDR1 and CDR2: KGHDR and SFDVKD. As DNA, the CDR3 is TGTGCCACCAGTGATCCGGGACTAGCGGGGGAAGAGACCCAGTACTTC. It is translated as CATSDPGLAGEETQYF.

The gene calls are TRBV5-1 and TRBJ1-4; D possibly corresponds to TRBD1 (5 bases). The CDR3 totals 15 residues. Trimming took off 0 bases at V and 7 bases at J, with 13 bases between the two ends. Germline CDR1 is SGHRS and CDR2 is YFSETQ. CDR3 residues: CASSLGQGLGEKLFF. In DNA, the CDR3 is TGCGCCAGCAGCTTGGGGCAGGGATTAGGTGAAAAACTGTTTTTT.

The rearrangement joins TRBV6-5 to TRBJ1-2; D gene uncertain. The CDR3 runs 14 residues. Germline loops: CDR1 MNHEY, CDR2 SVGAGI. Trimming took off 6 bases at V and 3 bases at J, with 14 bases between the two ends. CDR3 in amino acids: CASSAEFWDYGYTF. Written as DNA, the CDR3 is TGTGCCAGCAGCGCCGAGTTCTGGGACTATGGCTACACCTTC.

The V and J genes are TRBV5-1 and TRBJ2-3; no definite D call. Trimming shortened V by 3 bases and J by 2 bases, and 7 bases separated the two germline ends. The CDR3 sequence is 13 residues long. The germline V gene encodes CDR1 SGHRS and CDR2 YFSETQ. This CDR3 reads CASSSENTDTQYF. The CDR3 bases are TGCGCCAGCAGCTCCGAAAACACAGATACGCAGTATTTT.

This chain connects TRBV6-2 or TRBV6-3 to TRBJ1-1; D remains unclear. Per the germline V gene, CDR1 is MNHEY and CDR2 is SVGEGT. V gave up 2 bases and J gave up 4 bases, with 14 bases separating them. This CDR3 region has 15 residues. The CDR3 DNA reads as TGTGCCAGCAGTTACGGTCGCCAGTTCGGCACTGAAGCTTTCTTT. Translating it yields CASSYGRQFGTEAFF.

The rearrangement uses TRBV15 and TRBJ1-6; D is uncertain. Looked up from germline, CDR1 is LNHNV and CDR2 is YYDKDF (reference sequence). Trimming removed 0 bases at V and 10 bases at J, with 13 bases between. The CDR3 totals 15 residues. CDR3 loop: CATSRDRGLKSPLHF. CDR3 nucleotide sequence: TGTGCCACCAGCAGAGATAGAGGACTGAAGTCACCCCTCCACTTT.

This clone showed up just a few times. The chain recombines TRBV11-2 with TRBJ2-2; D not resolved. In germline, CDR1 is SGHAT, CDR2 FQNNGV. Between the trimmed V and J ends, which lost 1 base and 6 bases, there was a span of 9 bases. The CDR3 totals 14 residues. CDR3 coding DNA: TGTGCCAGCAGCTTAGGCAGGTGGGCCGGGGAGCTGTTTTTT. Translation: CASSLGRWAGELFF.

The gene calls are TRBV25-1 and TRBJ2-2, with D possibly matching TRBD2 (5 bases). The germline V and J ends were trimmed by 4 bases and 0 bases, with 9 bases remaining between them. CDR1 and CDR2 from the germline V gene are MGHDK and SYGVNS. The CDR3 is 15 residues long. The CDR3 protein is CASSGRIANTGELFF. In nucleotides, the CDR3 is TGTGCCAGCAGTGGGAGGATCGCGAACACCGGGGAGCTGTTTTTT.

This chain connects TRBV18 to TRBJ1-4, with D unclear. V lost 8 bases to trimming and J lost 3 bases, with 16 bases between them. Germline assignment: CDR1 KGHSH and CDR2 LQKENI. This CDR3 has 15 residues. As DNA, the CDR3 is TGTGCCAGCATAGGTACTTTGGAGTCTAATGAAAAACTGTTTTTT. This encodes CASIGTLESNEKLFF.

The V and J genes are TRBV5-1 and TRBJ1-1, with a tentative D call TRBD1 (5 bases). CDR3 size: 14 residues. V was pared by 0 bases and J by 1 base, with 7 bases between. The V gene's germline CDR1 is SGHRS and CDR2 YFSETQ. The chain's CDR3 is CASSLETGNTEAFF. In nucleotides, the CDR3 is TGCGCCAGCAGCTTGGAAACAGGGAACACTGAAGCTTTCTTT.

J is TRBJ2-2 and V is TRBV5-4; 9 bases agree with TRBD1. The CDR3 consists of 16 residues. Trimming removed 2 bases from V and 5 bases from J; junction bases left unmatched: 7. Germline CDR1 SGHNT, CDR2 YYREEE (reference sequence). The CDR3 loop reads CASSLQTGGRTGELFF. DNA of the CDR3: TGTGCCAGCAGCTTACAAACAGGGGGCCGGACCGGGGAGCTGTTTTTT. Full variable domain (outside the CDR3, taken from reference TRBV5-4 and TRBJ2-2): ETGVTQSPTHLIKTRGQQVTLRCSSQSGHNTVSWYQQALGQGPQFIFQYYREEENGRGNFPPRFSGLQFPNYSSELNVNALELDDSALYLCASSLQTGGRTGELFFGEGSRLTVL.

The chain is built from TRBV4-3 and TRBJ2-3, with 8 bases fitting TRBD1. The CDR3 length is 16 residues. Germline V CDR1 and CDR2: LGHNA, YSLEER. V lost 4 bases and J lost 3; bases outside the gene matches: 9. The CDR3 region is CASSLSSRGLTDTQYF. The CDR3, as DNA: TGCGCCAGCAGCCTTTCTAGCAGGGGGCTTACAGATACGCAGTATTTT.

The chain joins TRBV3-1 (or the pseudogene TRBV3-2) to TRBJ2-3; no clear D gene. CDR1 is LGHDT, CDR2 YNNKEL, per germline (reference sequence). This CDR3 has 17 amino acids. Trimming cost V 0 bases and J 0 bases, with 13 bases left between them. For the CDR3, the DNA is TGTGCCAGCAGCCAAGACTGGTCACTCACTAGCACAGATACGCAGTATTTT. It translates to CASSQDWSLTSTDTQYF.

This clone was recorded a few times. The chain uses TRBV24-1 and TRBJ1-2; 8 nucleotides line up with TRBD1. Trimming took 9 bases from V and 1 from J; bases not matched to a gene: 3. The CDR3 totals 13 residues. Germline CDR1 is KGHDR and CDR2 is SFDVKD. This CDR3 is CATRDRLNYGYTF. CDR3 DNA sequence: TGTGCCACCCGGGACAGGCTTAACTATGGCTACACCTTC.

The V and J genes are TRBV5-5 and TRBJ2-1, with D possibly matching TRBD1 (5 bases). The CDR3 covers 15 residues. V was clipped by 4 bases and J by 0 bases, with 11 bases between them. Germline-derived CDR1 and CDR2 are SGHKS and YYEKEE (reference sequence). Here the CDR3 reads CASSDSEFSYNEQFF. DNA for the CDR3: TGTGCCAGCAGCGACAGTGAATTCTCCTACAATGAGCAGTTCTTC.

This sequence joins TRBV11-2 and TRBJ2-5; D is undetermined. Germline CDR1 is SGHAT and CDR2 is FQNNGV. CDR3 length: 12 residues. Deletions cut 5 bases from V and 5 bases from J, with 9 bases between. In DNA, the CDR3 is TGTGCCAGCAGCCGTATGAAGGAGACCCAGTACTTC. Protein product: CASSRMKETQYF.

A few counts support this clone. V gene TRBV5-8 combines with J gene TRBJ2-3; 8 bases agree with TRBD1. Germline assignment: CDR1 SGHTS and CDR2 YDEGEE. The junction had 11 bases not matched to a gene; V was cut back by 7 bases and J by 4 bases. The CDR3 covers 15 residues. The CDR3 DNA is TGTGCCAGCCCCAGTTGGGACAGGACCCCAGATACGCAGTATTTT. Translated, it gives CASPSWDRTPDTQYF. The whole variable domain, remainder taken from reference TRBV5-8 and TRBJ2-3, is EAGVTQSPTHLIKTRGQQATLRCSPISGHTSVYWYQQALGLGLQFLLWYDEGEERNRGNFPPRFSGRQFPNYSSELNVNALELEDSALYLCASPSWDRTPDTQYFGPGTRLTVL.

The rearrangement links TRBV7-2 to TRBJ2-1, with TRBD2 matching 12 bases. The CDR3 is 16 amino acids. The V and J ends lost 5 bases and 2 bases, in that order; junction bases with no gene match: 4. The germline V gene encodes CDR1 SGHTA and CDR2 FQGNSA. CDR3 region: CASSVSSGGAYNEQFF. In DNA form, the CDR3 reads TGTGCCAGCAGCGTCTCTAGCGGGGGGGCCTACAATGAGCAGTTCTTC.

V gene TRBV5-8 combines with J gene TRBJ2-3; D is perhaps TRBD1 (7 bases). The CDR3 consists of 18 residues. V was cut by 7 bases and J by 0 bases, with 24 bases left in between. The germline CDR1 and CDR2 sequences are SGHTS and YDEGEE. CDR3 DNA sequence: TGTGCCAGCCCCGAGGGGGCGGGGATTTTAACTAGCACAGATACGCAGTATTTT. Translated, it gives CASPEGAGILTSTDTQYF. Full variable domain (rest looked up from reference TRBV5-8 and TRBJ2-3): EAGVTQSPTHLIKTRGQQATLRCSPISGHTSVYWYQQALGLGLQFLLWYDEGEERNRGNFPPRFSGRQFPNYSSELNVNALELEDSALYLCASPEGAGILTSTDTQYFGPGTRLTVL.

This clone was counted a single time. The chain recombines TRBV18 with TRBJ2-5; 10 bases fit TRBD1. The CDR3 totals 16 residues. Germline lookup yields CDR1 KGHSH and CDR2 LQKENI. V dropped 5 bases and J dropped 5; count of bases not matched to a gene: 11. In DNA form, the CDR3 reads TGTGCCAGCTCATCAACCGGGACAGGGGTGAGGGAGACCCAGTACTTC. Translated, it gives CASSSTGTGVRETQYF.

V usage is TRBV29-1 and J usage is TRBJ1-1; 8 bases fit TRBD1. J lost 1 base, V lost 6 bases, and 1 base had no gene match. Germline V CDR1 and CDR2: SQVTM, ANQGSEA. The length of the CDR3 is 12 residues. The CDR3 coding sequence is TGCAGCGTAGACAGGGGGAACACTGAAGCTTTCTTT. Protein sequence: CSVDRGNTEAFF. Based on the CDR3 plus reference TRBV29-1 and TRBJ1-1, the full variable domain is SAVISQKPSRDICQRGTSLTIQCQVDSQVTMMFWYRQQPGQSLTLIATANQGSEATYESGFVIDKFPISRPNLTFSTLTVSNMSPEDSSIYLCSVDRGNTEAFFGQGTRLTVV.

This chain connects TRBV5-1 to TRBJ1-1, with D maybe TRBD1 (5 bases). This CDR3 region has 14 residues. In germline, CDR1 is SGHRS, CDR2 YFSETQ. With 0 bases removed from V and 5 bases from J, the gap between germline ends came to 11 bases. CDR3 in DNA: TGCGCCAGCAGCTTGGACCGGGGCGCGACTGAAGCTTTCTTT. Translating it yields CASSLDRGATEAFF.

This sequence joins TRBV12-5 and TRBJ1-5, with D possibly matching TRBD1 (5 bases). This CDR3 contains 21 residues. The V end lost 0 bases, the J end lost 0 bases, and 24 bases lay between the germline ends. Germline CDR1 LGHNT, CDR2 FRNRAP. CDR3 nucleotide sequence: TGTGCTAGTGGTTTGGTAAAGGATGGGCAGGGTTGGACCTTTAGCAATCAGCCCCAGCATTTT. It yields the protein CASGLVKDGQGWTFSNQPQHF.

This chain connects TRBV7-2 to TRBJ2-5; 11 nucleotides agree with TRBD2. The CDR3 totals 15 residues. V was clipped by 5 bases and J by 4 bases; unmatched bases: 6. CDR1 is SGHTA and CDR2 is FQGNSA in the germline V gene. The CDR3 DNA reads as TGTGCCAGCAGCCTTAGCGGGGGGGCCCCAGAGACCCAGTACTTC. The encoded protein is CASSLSGGAPETQYF.

CDR3 loop: CASSLGRTVDTQYF. CDR3 coding DNA: TGCGCCAGCAGCTTGGGAAGGACTGTAGATACGCAGTATTTT. The rearrangement uses TRBV5-1 and TRBJ2-3, with D perhaps TRBD2 (5 bases). The V end was cut by 0 bases, the J end by 5 bases, with 10 bases between. CDR1 is SGHRS and CDR2 is YFSETQ in the germline V gene. The CDR3 covers 14 residues.

This chain connects TRBV19 to TRBJ1-1; tentatively, D is TRBD1 (5 bases). This CDR3 contains 17 residues. Germline V gives CDR1 LNHDA, CDR2 SQIVND (reference sequence). The ends were cut back, 4 bases at V and 6 bases at J, with 24 bases in the middle. DNA for the CDR3: TGTGCCAGTAGTACAGGACGGTTTAACCCCCGGGACCCTGAAGCTTTCTTT. The encoded protein is CASSTGRFNPRDPEAFF.